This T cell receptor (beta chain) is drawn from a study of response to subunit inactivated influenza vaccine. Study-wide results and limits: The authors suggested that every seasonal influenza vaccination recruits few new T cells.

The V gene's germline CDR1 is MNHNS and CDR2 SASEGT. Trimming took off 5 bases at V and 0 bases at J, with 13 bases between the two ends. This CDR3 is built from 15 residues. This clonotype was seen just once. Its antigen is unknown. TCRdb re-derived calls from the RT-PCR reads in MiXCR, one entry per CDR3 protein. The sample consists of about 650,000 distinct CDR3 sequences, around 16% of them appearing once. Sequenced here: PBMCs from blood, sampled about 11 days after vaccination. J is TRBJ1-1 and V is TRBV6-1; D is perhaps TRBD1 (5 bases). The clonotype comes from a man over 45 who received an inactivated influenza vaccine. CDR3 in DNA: TGTGCCAGCAGTCCAGGGACCGGTATGAACACTGAAGCTTTCTTT. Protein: CASSPGTGMNTEAFF.